This T cell receptor beta chain was profiled in a study of T cell responses to AZD1222 COVID-19 vaccine. Looking at the study overall: Recipients boosted at about 4 weeks or about 12 weeks are pooled.

The assay was immunoSEQ multiplex PCR, and TCRdb's table has in-frame clones only and misses some. Among 90,000 to 140,000 clones listed, 82% were seen once. About this clone: The antigen remains unidentified.

Study conclusions and caveats: Seropositive status at baseline applied to only five or six AZD1222 recipients. Repertoires were obtained solely post-peak T cell response. White British donors predominated, females outnumbered males, and clonal diversity was possibly underestimated.

Per germline, CDR1 SGHAT and CDR2 FQNNGV. V was trimmed by 4 bases and J by 2 bases, leaving 6 bases between them. The CDR3 runs 13 residues. The rearrangement links TRBV11-2 to TRBJ1-5; D not certain. This specimen was peripheral blood, taken on day 0 of AZD1222 vaccination. The clonotype originates from an adult in good health. CDR3: CASSWDRNQPQHF. CDR3 in DNA: TGTGCCAGCAGCTGGGATCGCAATCAGCCCCAGCATTTT.